Sequencing of this T cell receptor beta chain was carried out in a study of blood T cell repertoires in COVID-19. About the research overall: COVID-19 samples from acute and convalescent phases originated in the United States, Italy and Spain.

Profiling relied on immunoSEQ multiplex PCR, and the TCRdb table lists in-frame clones only, not all of them. The sample lists about 190,000 clones, approximately 90% occurring once. Germline loops: CDR1 MNHEY, CDR2 SVGEGT. The CDR3 is made up of 15 amino acids. V gave up 5 bases and J gave up 0 bases, with 12 bases separating them. This TCR was recovered from a man younger than 40 with acute or convalescent COVID-19. V is TRBV6-2 or TRBV6-3 and J is TRBJ2-3; D unclear. The sequenced sample was peripheral blood. The CDR3 bases are TGTGCCAGCAGTGCATTAGCAGCTAGCACAGATACGCAGTATTTT. Its translation: CASSALAASTDTQYF.